The rows below give T cell receptor beta chains drawn from one sample of a study of a mutant IDH1 vaccine in newly diagnosed glioma. Sequencing used immunoSEQ multiplex PCR; TCRdb keeps in-frame clones, though not all of them. This sample has approximately 62,000 clones, with 70% to 90% found just once. For these TCRs, the target antigens are not known. The material sequenced was PBMCs, taken from a glioma patient whose treatment included an IDH1 peptide vaccine. The receptors stem from a man aged 25 to 40 with glioma. CDR3s include the opening cysteine and the closing phenylalanine or tryptophan. D genes are given only for firm matches. The listing skips clone size in some rows; elsewhere it reads once, few, many or a size class.

TRBV10-1,TRBJ2-1,-,TRBD2,TGCGCCAGCAGCTTGGGGGGTAGCGGGGAGCAGTTCTTC,CASSLGGSGEQFF
TRBV25-1,TRBJ2-3,-,-,TGTGCCAGCAGTAGCGGCGGAGATACGCAGTATTTT,CASSSGGDTQYF
TRBV27,TRBJ2-3,-,-,TGTGCCAGCAGTTTATTCTCCACAGATACGCAGTATTTT,CASSLFSTDTQYF
TRBV2,TRBJ1-6,-,-,TGTGCCAGCAGCGAACAGCCTTTGGATTCACCCCTCCACTTT,CASSEQPLDSPLHF
TRBV13,TRBJ1-2,-,-,TGTGCCAGCAGCTACGGCGGGACTTATGGCTACACCTTC,CASSYGGTYGYTF
TRBV6-1,TRBJ1-3,-,TRBD1,TGTGCCAGCGCGGGACAGGTCGGCTCTGGAAACACCATATATTTT,CASAGQVGSGNTIYF
TRBV7-8,TRBJ1-6,-,-,TGTGCCAGCAGCTTAATGGACCGTTCGACACCCCTCCACTTT,CASSLMDRSTPLHF
TRBV2,TRBJ1-1,few,-,TGTGCCAGCAGTGAAGCGGCCGCTATGAACACTGAAGCTTTCTTT,CASSEAAAMNTEAFF
TRBV14,TRBJ1-3,-,-,TGTGCCAGCAGCCAAGCAAGAGGGGTCGCTGGAAACACCATATATTTT,CASSQARGVAGNTIYF
TRBV28,TRBJ2-1,once,TRBD1,TGTGCCAGCAGTTACAGGGGAAATGAGCAGTTCTTC,CASSYRGNEQFF
TRBV10-1,TRBJ1-3,-,-,TGCGCCAGCAGTGCGAACCTGGGCTCTGGAAACACCATATATTTT,CASSANLGSGNTIYF
TRBV19,TRBJ2-1,few,-,TGTGCCAGTAGTCCCCAGAACGCAAACAATGAGCAGTTCTTC,CASSPQNANNEQFF
TRBV5-1,TRBJ1-2,few,-,TGCGCCAGCAGCTTGCAAGTTTCCTATGGCTACACCTTC,CASSLQVSYGYTF
TRBV6-1,TRBJ1-1,-,TRBD1,TGTGCCATCAGTGAGTCTAATAGTGCAGGGGGATGGACTGAAGCTTTCTTT,CAISESNSAGGWTEAFF
TRBV5-1,TRBJ1-4,-,-,TGCGCCAGCAGCCCTTTACCCCCTAATGAAAAACTGTTTTTT,CASSPLPPNEKLFF
TRBV28,TRBJ1-4,-,-,TGTGCCAGCAGTTTTTTGGGTGCGACTAATGAAAAACTGTTTTTT,CASSFLGATNEKLFF
TRBV19,TRBJ1-5,-,TRBD1,TGTGCCAGTAGGGGATTCGGGACAGGGAATCAGCCCCAGCATTTT,CASRGFGTGNQPQHF
TRBV28,TRBJ2-7,-,-,TGTGCCAGCACCCGACAGGACTACGAGCAGTACTTC,CASTRQDYEQYF
TRBV5-1,TRBJ2-1,-,TRBD2,TGCGCCAGCAGCTTGGTCCCTAGCGGGGGGACCGAGCAGTTCTTC,CASSLVPSGGTEQFF
TRBV19,TRBJ1-1,few,-,TGTGCCAGTAGTATAGATCTAATACAAAACACTGAAGCTTTCTTT,CASSIDLIQNTEAFF
TRBV11-3,TRBJ2-7,few,-,TGTGCCAGCAGCTGTTGGGTCGATGGTTCCTACGAGCAGTACTTC,CASSCWVDGSYEQYF
TRBV5-8,TRBJ1-6,-,-,TGTGCCAGCAGCCCTCGTACTTCGACCCTCCACTTT,CASSPRTSTLHF
TRBV19,TRBJ2-7,-,TRBD1,TGTGCCAGTAGTATCCAAGGGACAGGGCACTACGAGCAGTACTTC,CASSIQGTGHYEQYF
TRBV6-1,TRBJ2-1,-,-,TGTGCCAGCACCCGGGTGGAGGGGGGAGCGGGTGAGCAGTTCTTC,CASTRVEGGAGEQFF
TRBV11-3,TRBJ1-1,-,-,TGTGCCAGCAGCTCTGGGGACACTCGGAACACTGAAGCTTTCTTT,CASSSGDTRNTEAFF
TRBV11-2,TRBJ2-7,-,TRBD1,TGTGCCAGCAGCTTGGACAGGGGGCCCTACGAGCAGTACTTC,CASSLDRGPYEQYF
TRBV5-6,TRBJ2-7,-,-,TGTGCCAGCAGCTTGTCGTCAGAGAGCCTCTCCTACGAGCAGTACTTC,CASSLSSESLSYEQYF
TRBV5-6,TRBJ1-2,-,-,TGTGCCAGCAGCTTCGACCCCAGTCAAGGCTACACCTTC,CASSFDPSQGYTF
TRBV6-6,TRBJ2-7,-,TRBD2,TGTGCCAGCAGACCGGGACTACCAGGCCTGGAGCAGTACTTC,CASRPGLPGLEQYF
TRBV4-1,TRBJ2-7,-,TRBD1,TGCGCCAGCAGCCAAGCCCCAACAGGGGGCCTCTCCTACGAGCAGTACTTC,CASSQAPTGGLSYEQYF
TRBV30,TRBJ1-5,many,-,TGTGCCTGGAGTTCAGATAGCAATCAGCCCCAGCATTTT,CAWSSDSNQPQHF
TRBV7-7,TRBJ1-5,-,TRBD1,TGTGCCAGCAGCAACGGACAGGGTTTGAATCAGCCCCAGCATTTT,CASSNGQGLNQPQHF
TRBV19,TRBJ2-3,-,TRBD2,TGTGCCAGTAGCTCGAGGGGACTAGCCGTCACAGATACGCAGTATTTT,CASSSRGLAVTDTQYF